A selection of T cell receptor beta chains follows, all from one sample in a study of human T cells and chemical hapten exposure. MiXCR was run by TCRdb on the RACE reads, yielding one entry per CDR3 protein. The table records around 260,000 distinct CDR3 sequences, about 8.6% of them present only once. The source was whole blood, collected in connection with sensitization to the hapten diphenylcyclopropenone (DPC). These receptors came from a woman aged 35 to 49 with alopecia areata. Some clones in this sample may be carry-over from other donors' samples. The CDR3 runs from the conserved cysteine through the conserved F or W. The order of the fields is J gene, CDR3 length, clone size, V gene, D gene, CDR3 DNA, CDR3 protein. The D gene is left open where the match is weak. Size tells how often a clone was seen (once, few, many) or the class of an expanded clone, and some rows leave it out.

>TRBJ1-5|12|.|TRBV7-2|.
TGTGCCAGCAGCAAGATTGATCAGCCCCAGCATTTT
CASSKIDQPQHF
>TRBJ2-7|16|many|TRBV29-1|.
TGCAGCGTTGGGGGCTTGGGCGCGGCCTTCTCCTACGAGCAGTACTTC
CSVGGLGAAFSYEQYF
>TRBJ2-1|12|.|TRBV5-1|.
TGCGCCAGCAGCTTGTCGATGCATGAGCAGTTCTTC
CASSLSMHEQFF
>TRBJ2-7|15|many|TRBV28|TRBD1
TGTGCCAGCAGTGGACCGGGACAGGTACCTTACGAGCAGTACTTC
CASSGPGQVPYEQYF
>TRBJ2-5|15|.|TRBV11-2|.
TGTGCCAGCAGCGCGAGTAAGACTCGTTCGGAGACCCAGTACTTC
CASSASKTRSETQYF
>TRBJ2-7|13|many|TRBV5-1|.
TGCGCCAGCAGCCCCCGGGACCGCTACGAGCAGTACTTC
CASSPRDRYEQYF
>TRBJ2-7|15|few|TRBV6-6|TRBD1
TGTGCCAGCAGTTACTATGGGACAGGGGGGTACGAGCAGTACTTC
CASSYYGTGGYEQYF
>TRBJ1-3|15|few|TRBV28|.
TGTGCCAGCGTGATGGGAGGGATCTCTGGAAACACCATATATTTT
CASVMGGISGNTIYF
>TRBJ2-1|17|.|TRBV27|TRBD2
TGTGCCAGCAGTTTACTACGTTCGGCGGGAGCCCACAATGAGCAGTTCTTC
CASSLLRSAGAHNEQFF
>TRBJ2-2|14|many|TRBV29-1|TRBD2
TGCAGCGTGCGACTAGCGGGACATACCGGGGAGCTGTTTTTT
CSVRLAGHTGELFF
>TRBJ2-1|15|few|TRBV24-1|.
TGTGCCACCAGTGACCCTCCTCCTAGATCGAATGAGCAGTTCTTC
CATSDPPPRSNEQFF
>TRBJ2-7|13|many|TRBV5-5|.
TGTGCCAGCAGCTTGGAGGTTCCCTACGAGCAGTACTTC
CASSLEVPYEQYF
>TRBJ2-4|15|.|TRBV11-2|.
TGTGCCAGCAGCTTAGTATTTGGAGCGAGCCTCCCCCAGTACTTC
CASSLVFGASLPQYF
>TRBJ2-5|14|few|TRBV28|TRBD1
TGTGCCAGCAGTTTCCCGGACAGGGTAGAGACCCAGTACTTC
CASSFPDRVETQYF
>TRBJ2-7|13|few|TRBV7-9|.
TGTGCCAGCAGCTCCGGCCTCCACTACGAGCAGTACTTC
CASSSGLHYEQYF
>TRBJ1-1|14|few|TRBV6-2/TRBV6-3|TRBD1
TGTGCCAGCGGGATCGGGACAGGGCTCACTGAAGCTTTCTTT
CASGIGTGLTEAFF
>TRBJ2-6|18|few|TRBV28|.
TGTGCCAGCAGTCCACCAATCTCGGGGGCATCTGGGGCCAACGTCCTGACTTTC
CASSPPISGASGANVLTF